This T cell receptor (beta chain) was recorded in a study of T cells in Graves' hyperthyroidism and ophthalmopathy. This CDR3 region has 14 residues. Germline CDR1 is SGHTA and CDR2 is FQGNSA. J gave up 11 bases and V 1 base, and 10 bases lay outside the gene matches. The CDR3 regions of TCR beta were amplified from RNA transcripts. TCR CDR3 underwent first-round RT-PCR with the HTBI primer set. TCRdb analysed the multiplex PCR reads with MiXCR anew, one entry per CDR3 protein. Altogether roughly 840,000 distinct CDR3 sequences are present, about two fifths being singletons, with the ten largest covering over 8%.

The rearrangement links TRBV7-2 to TRBJ1-1, with 7 bases identical to TRBD1. This clonotype originated in a man between 18 and 29 years old with Graves' hyperthyroidism. The sample was blood. The CDR3 nucleotides are TGTGCCAGCAGCTTAGAACAGGGGCAGGGTGCGGCTTTCTTT. Amino acids: CASSLEQGQGAAFF.